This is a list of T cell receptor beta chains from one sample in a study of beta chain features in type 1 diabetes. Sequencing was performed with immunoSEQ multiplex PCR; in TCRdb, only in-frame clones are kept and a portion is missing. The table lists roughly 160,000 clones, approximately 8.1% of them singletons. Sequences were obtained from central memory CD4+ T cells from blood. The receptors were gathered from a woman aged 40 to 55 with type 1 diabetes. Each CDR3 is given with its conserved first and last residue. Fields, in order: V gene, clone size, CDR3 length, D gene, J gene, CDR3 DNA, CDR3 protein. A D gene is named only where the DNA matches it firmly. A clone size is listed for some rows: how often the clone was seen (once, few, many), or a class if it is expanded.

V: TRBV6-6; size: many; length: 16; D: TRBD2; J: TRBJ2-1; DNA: TGTGCCAGCAGTTACGCGGGGGGGGCCTCCTACAATGAGCAGTTCTTC; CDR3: CASSYAGGASYNEQFF
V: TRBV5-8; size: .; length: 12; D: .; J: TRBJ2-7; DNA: TGTGCCAGCACCCCTGACTCTACGAAGCAGTACTTC; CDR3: CASTPDSTKQYF
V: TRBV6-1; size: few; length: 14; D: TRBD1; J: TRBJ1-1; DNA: TGTGCCAGCAGCCGACAGGGGAGAAACACTGAAGCTTTCTTT; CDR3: CASSRQGRNTEAFF
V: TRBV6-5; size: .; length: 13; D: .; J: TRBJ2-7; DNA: TGTGCCAGCAGTTTATCGGGTTCCTACGAGCAGTACTTC; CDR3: CASSLSGSYEQYF
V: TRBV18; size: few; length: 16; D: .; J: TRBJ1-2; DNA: TGTGCCAGCTCACCCCGCCTTGGGGAGGGGAGTGGCGGCTACACCTTC; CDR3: CASSPRLGEGSGGYTF
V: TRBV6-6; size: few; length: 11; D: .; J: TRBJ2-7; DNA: TGTGCCAGCAGTTTATTCTACGAGCAGTACTTC; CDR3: CASSLFYEQYF
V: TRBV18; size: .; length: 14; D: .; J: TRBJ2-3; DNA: TGTGCCAGCTCACCAGGCCGTAGCACAGATACGCAGTATTTT; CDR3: CASSPGRSTDTQYF
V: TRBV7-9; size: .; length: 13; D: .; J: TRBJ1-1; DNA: TGTGCCAGCAGCTTTTCCGGGAGTCTGGCGGCTTTCTTT; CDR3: CASSFSGSLAAFF
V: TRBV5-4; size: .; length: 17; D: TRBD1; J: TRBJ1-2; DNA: TGTGCCAGCAGCTTGGAGGTGACAGGGTTCGGAGTCTATGGCTACACCTTC; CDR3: CASSLEVTGFGVYGYTF
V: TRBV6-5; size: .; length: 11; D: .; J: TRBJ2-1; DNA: TGTGCCAGCAGCCCCGACAATGAGCAGTTCTTC; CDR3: CASSPDNEQFF
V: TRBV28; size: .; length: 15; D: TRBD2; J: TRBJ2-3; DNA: TGTGCCAGCAAATTAGCGGGGGGGCTAACAGATACGCAGTATTTT; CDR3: CASKLAGGLTDTQYF
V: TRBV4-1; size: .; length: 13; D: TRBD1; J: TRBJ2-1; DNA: TGCGCCAGCAGCCAACCGACAGGGAATGAGCAGTTCTTC; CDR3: CASSQPTGNEQFF
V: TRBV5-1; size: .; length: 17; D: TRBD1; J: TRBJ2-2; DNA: TGCGCCAGCAGCGCGACAGGGGGCGCAGGGAACAGCGGGGAGCTGTTTTTT; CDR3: CASSATGGAGNSGELFF
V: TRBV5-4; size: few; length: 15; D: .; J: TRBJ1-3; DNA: TGTGCCACCCAAAAATGGGGAGTTTCTGGAAACACCATATATTTT; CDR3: CATQKWGVSGNTIYF
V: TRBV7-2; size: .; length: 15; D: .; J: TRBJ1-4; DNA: TGTGCCAGCAGCTTAGCGCGGCAGGGGAATGAAAAACTGTTTTTT; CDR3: CASSLARQGNEKLFF
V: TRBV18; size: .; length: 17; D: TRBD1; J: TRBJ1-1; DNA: TGTGCCAGCTCACCAGAAAACGCAGGGGGAGCGAGGACTGAAGCTTTCTTT; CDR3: CASSPENAGGARTEAFF
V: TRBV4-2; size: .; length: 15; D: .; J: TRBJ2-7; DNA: TGTGCCAGCAGCCAAGAATCTCTCGGTCCCTACGAGCAGTACTTC; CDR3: CASSQESLGPYEQYF
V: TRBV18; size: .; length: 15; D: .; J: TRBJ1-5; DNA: TGTGCCAGCTCATCCGCTACAGGGCTGTTGCAGCCCCAGCATTTT; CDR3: CASSSATGLLQPQHF
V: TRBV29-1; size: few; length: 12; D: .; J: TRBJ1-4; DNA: TGCAGCGTTAGTCACAGGGCCGAAAAACTGTTTTTT; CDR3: CSVSHRAEKLFF
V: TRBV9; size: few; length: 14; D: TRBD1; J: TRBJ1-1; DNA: TGTGCCAGCAGCGTATTAACGACAGGGGACCGAACTTTCTTT; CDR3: CASSVLTTGDRTFF
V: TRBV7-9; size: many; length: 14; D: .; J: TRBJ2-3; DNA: TGTGCCAGCAGCCTCAGGGTTGGCACAGATACGCAGTATTTT; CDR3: CASSLRVGTDTQYF
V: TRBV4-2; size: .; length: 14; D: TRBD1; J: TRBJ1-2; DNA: TGTGCCAGCAGCCAAGATAGGACAGGGATAGGCTACACCTTC; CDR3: CASSQDRTGIGYTF
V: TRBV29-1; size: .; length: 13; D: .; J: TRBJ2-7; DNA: TGCAGCGTTGATCTTGGCGGTCGGCACGAGCAGTACTTC; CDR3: CSVDLGGRHEQYF
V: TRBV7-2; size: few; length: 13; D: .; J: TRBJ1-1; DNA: TGTGCCAGCAGCAGGCGAAGCGACACTGAAGCTTTCTTT; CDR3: CASSRRSDTEAFF
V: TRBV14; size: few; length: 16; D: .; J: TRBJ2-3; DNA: TGTGCCAGCAGCCCTAGGACGGGGCGGGGAACAGATACGCAGTATTTT; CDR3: CASSPRTGRGTDTQYF
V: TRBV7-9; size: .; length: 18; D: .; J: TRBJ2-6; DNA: TGTGCCAGCAGCTTAATGCGGGGGCCGAGCTCTGGGGCCAACGTCCTGACTTTC; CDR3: CASSLMRGPSSGANVLTF